Listed here are 31 T cell receptor beta chains from one sample, sequenced in a study of post-analysis software for immune sequencing data. Study-wide points: A few TRBV segments (TRBV5-6, TRBV5-1 and TRBV20-1 among them) occurred more frequently in patients than in controls.

The authors incorporated unique molecular identifiers into the TCR beta cDNA libraries. Each CDR3 protein gets one entry after TCRdb re-called the PCR reads with MiXCR. The sample records about 540,000 distinct CDR3 sequences, 34% being singletons. Their recognized antigens are unknown. Sequenced sample: blood. The receptors here all came from a girl between 2 and 17 years old with multiple sclerosis.

Regarding this clonotype: Germline and junction disagree at one end, which may indicate a read error. The rearrangement links TRBV6-5 to TRBJ1-2; 7 nucleotides align to TRBD1. In germline, CDR1 is MNHEY, CDR2 SVGAGI. This CDR3 contains 15 residues. The CDR3: CASSPTGEGNYSYTF. CDR3 in DNA: TGTGCCAGCAGTCCCACAGGGGAGGGAAACTATAGCTACACCTTC.

This clonotype was observed a handful of times. The rearrangement uses TRBV5-1 and TRBJ2-3; no reliable D call. Germline CDR1 reads SGHRS; CDR2 reads YFSETQ. The CDR3 has 13 amino acids. V gave up 3 bases and J gave up 4 bases, with 9 bases separating them. The CDR3 spells CASSSGGPDTQYF. In DNA, the CDR3 is TGCGCCAGCAGCTCAGGTGGCCCAGATACGCAGTATTTT.

This clonotype was seen a handful of times. V usage is TRBV7-9 and J usage is TRBJ1-2; 8 bases match TRBD1. Germline CDR1 and CDR2: SEHNR and FQNEAQ (reference sequence). V was clipped by 3 bases and J by 0 bases; unmatched bases: 3. The CDR3 is 15 residues long. CDR3 DNA: TGTGCCAGCAGCTTTTTCAGGGGGCCTAACTATGGCTACACCTTC. As protein: CASSFFRGPNYGYTF.

This chain joins TRBV3-1 and TRBJ1-5; no definite D call. Germline CDR1 and CDR2: LGHDT and YNNKEL (reference sequence). The length of the CDR3 is 15 residues. Trimming shortened V by 1 base and J by 1 base, and 8 bases separated the two germline ends. The CDR3 sequence is CASSQGLISNQPQHF. The CDR3 region has the DNA TGTGCCAGCAGCCAAGGCCTCATCAGCAATCAGCCCCAGCATTTT. The full variable domain, rest sourced from reference TRBV3-1 and TRBJ1-5, is DTAVSQTPKYLVTQMGNDKSIKCEQNLGHDTMYWYKQDSKKFLKIMFSYNNKELIINETVPNRFSPKSPDKAHLNLHINSLELGDSAVYFCASSQGLISNQPQHFGDGTRLSIL.

A few counts support this clonotype. This chain joins TRBV27 and TRBJ1-2; D might be TRBD1 (5 bases). The length of the CDR3 is 15 residues. Trimming removed 5 bases at V and 1 base at J, with 14 bases between. Germline-derived CDR1 and CDR2 are MNHEY and SMNVEV (reference sequence). As DNA, the CDR3 is TGTGCCAGCAGTCCCTGGACACCGCTTAACTATGGCTACACCTTC. Protein: CASSPWTPLNYGYTF.

This clonotype has a handful of counts. The chain recombines TRBV6-2 or TRBV6-3 with TRBJ2-7; 8 bases line up with TRBD1. With 7 bases clipped from V and 4 bases from J, the junction kept 9 bases outside the gene matches. Germline CDR1 reads MNHEY; CDR2 reads SVGEGT. CDR3 size: 14 residues. Written as DNA, the CDR3 is TGTGCCAGCACCACCCAGGGGGCTGAATACGAGCAGTACTTC. Its translation: CASTTQGAEYEQYF.

This chain connects TRBV9 to TRBJ2-3, with 7 nucleotides matching TRBD1. The CDR3 runs to 15 residues. Germline CDR1 SGDLS, CDR2 YYNGEE. V trimming: 1 base; J trimming: 1 base; junction bases outside the gene matches: 3. The CDR3 sequence: CASSVIDRGTDTQYF. The CDR3 DNA sequence: TGTGCCAGCAGCGTAATCGACAGGGGCACAGATACGCAGTATTTT.

The sample holds a few counts of this clonotype. The chain is built from TRBV7-2 and TRBJ2-1; D not resolved. V was cut by 1 base and J by 7 bases, with 14 bases left in between. Germline CDR1 SGHTA, CDR2 FQGNSA. This CDR3 region has 15 residues. Here the CDR3 DNA reads TGTGCCAGCAGCTTAGGGCTTTCTTTAGGTAATGAGCAGTTCTTC. Translating gives CASSLGLSLGNEQFF.

The V and J genes are TRBV5-1 and TRBJ1-6; 7 bases fit TRBD1. Per germline, CDR1 SGHRS and CDR2 YFSETQ. V was pared by 7 bases and J by 4 bases, with 5 bases of the junction left unmatched. The CDR3 is 14 amino acids. In DNA form, the CDR3 reads TGCGCCAGCGGCTCGGGACAGTATAATTCACCCCTCCACTTT. It codes for CASGSGQYNSPLHF. Complete variable domain (other parts from reference TRBV5-1 and TRBJ1-6): KAGVTQTPRYLIKTRGQQVTLSCSPISGHRSVSWYQQTPGQGLQFLFEYFSETQRNKGNFPGRFSGRQFSNSRSEMNVSTLELGDSALYLCASGSGQYNSPLHFGNGTRLTVT.

For the CDR3, the DNA is TGCAGCGCGGACAGGGTAGGGGGAGGTGAGCAGTTCTTC. Translated: CSADRVGGGEQFF. The V gene is TRBV29-1, the J gene TRBJ2-1, with 8 bases aligning to TRBD1. The CDR3 is 13 amino acids. V lost 7 bases and J lost 9; bases outside the gene matches: 11. CDR1 and CDR2 from the germline V gene are SQVTM and ANQGSEA.

The V call is TRBV27, the J call TRBJ1-4, with D possibly matching TRBD1 (5 bases). The CDR3 extends over 15 amino acids. Germline V gene data show CDR1 as MNHEY and CDR2 as SMNVEV (reference sequence). Trimming stripped 4 bases from V and 3 bases from J, with 12 bases between. DNA of the CDR3: TGTGCCAGCAGTTCCCCAGCAGGGCCTAATGAAAAACTGTTTTTT. Translation gives CASSSPAGPNEKLFF.

The chain links TRBV7-8 to TRBJ2-5; 8 bases match TRBD1. The CDR3 totals 14 residues. Germline lookup yields CDR1 SGHVS and CDR2 FQNEAQ. V lost 5 bases, J lost 7 bases, and 9 bases stayed unmatched. CDR3: CASSPGQGSGTQYF. CDR3 nucleotide sequence: TGTGCCAGCAGCCCTGGACAGGGTAGCGGGACCCAGTACTTC.

The chain employs TRBV6-1 and TRBJ2-1, with D tentatively TRBD1 (6 bases). The CDR3 sequence is 15 residues long. The V gene's germline CDR1 is MNHNS and CDR2 SASEGT. The ends were cut back, 6 bases at V and 4 bases at J, with 16 bases in the middle. The CDR3 DNA reads TGTGCCAGCAGCTCAGACAGGTACCAATACAATGAGCAGTTCTTC. Translating it yields CASSSDRYQYNEQFF.

This clonotype turned up a few times. The V call is TRBV14, the J call TRBJ2-1; D may be TRBD2 (7 bases). From germline, CDR1 is SGHDN and CDR2 FVKESK. The CDR3 spans 17 residues. V lost 4 bases and J 4 bases, leaving 20 bases between the germline ends. As DNA, the CDR3 is TGTGCCAGCAGCCTCCGGGGGGCCCCCCTCCTTTACAATGAGCAGTTCTTC. Translation gives CASSLRGAPLLYNEQFF.

The chain couples TRBV29-1 to TRBJ2-2; TRBD1 matches at 7 bases. V lost 1 base, J lost 6 bases, and 14 bases stayed unmatched. Germline-derived CDR1 and CDR2 are SQVTM and ANQGSEA. CDR3 length: 17 amino acids. CDR3 DNA sequence: TGCAGCGTTGAAGTTTTGGTGACAGGGTCCCCTGCCGGGGAGCTGTTTTTT. Translation gives CSVEVLVTGSPAGELFF.

The chain employs TRBV5-1 and TRBJ1-1, with 9 positions matching TRBD1. The germline CDR1 and CDR2 sequences are SGHRS and YFSETQ. This CDR3 is 15 amino acids long. V lost 4 bases, J lost 5 bases, and 9 bases stayed unmatched. The CDR3 nucleotides read TGCGCCAGCAGCGGGACCGGGACAGGGCAAACTGAAGCTTTCTTT. It translates to CASSGTGTGQTEAFF.

The chain links TRBV27 to TRBJ2-7, with D tentatively TRBD1 (5 bases). The CDR3 is made up of 13 amino acids. Germline loops: CDR1 MNHEY, CDR2 SMNVEV (reference sequence). V lost 0 bases and J 6 bases, leaving 9 bases between the germline ends. CDR3 bases: TGTGCCAGCAGTTTATCTTCCAGGGTCGAGCAGTACTTC. Translating it yields CASSLSSRVEQYF.

V and J are TRBV5-5 and TRBJ2-3; 8 nucleotides match TRBD2. This CDR3 spans 18 amino acids. The J segment lost 2 bases and the V segment lost 5 bases, leaving 16 bases of the junction unmatched. CDR1 is SGHKS, CDR2 YYEKEE, per germline (reference sequence). Here the CDR3 DNA reads TGTGCCAGCAGTTACCAGTCAATGGGCGGACTAGCCACAGATACGCAGTATTTT. Encoded protein: CASSYQSMGGLATDTQYF. Full variable domain (rest looked up from reference TRBV5-5 and TRBJ2-3): DAGVTQSPTHLIKTRGQQVTLRCSPISGHKSVSWYQQVLGQGPQFIFQYYEKEERGRGNFPDRFSARQFPNYSSELNVNALLLGDSALYLCASSYQSMGGLATDTQYFGPGTRLTVL.

The table lists this clonotype with a few counts. The chain links TRBV28 to TRBJ2-1, with TRBD2 as a possible D gene (5 bases). This CDR3 is 13 amino acids long. V was pared by 10 bases and J by 1 base, with 11 bases between. Germline values: CDR1 MDHEN, CDR2 SYDVKM. The CDR3 spells CATSGGSYNEQFF. DNA for the CDR3: TGTGCCACCTCCGGAGGATCCTACAATGAGCAGTTCTTC.

The chain links TRBV6-2 or TRBV6-3 to TRBJ1-2, with TRBD1 matching over 9 bases. After removal of 6 bases from V and 8 bases from J, the junction contained 7 bases not matched to a gene. CDR3 length equals 13 residues. CDR1 and CDR2 from the germline V gene are MNHEY and SVGEGT. CDR3 DNA sequence: TGTGCCAGCAGCCTACAGGGGGCAAGGGGCTACACCTTC. It is translated as CASSLQGARGYTF.

V and J are TRBV7-9 and TRBJ2-4, with 10 bases identical to TRBD1. Losses at the gene ends were 5 bases for V and 8 bases for J; bases not matched to a gene: 6. The germline CDR1 and CDR2 sequences are SEHNR and FQNEAQ (reference sequence). The CDR3 covers 14 residues. CDR3 nucleotides: TGTGCCAGCAGCCCGACAGGGGGCTTAGACATTCAGTACTTC. Protein sequence: CASSPTGGLDIQYF.

Comment on this clonotype: A clone one base away is much larger, so this may be a read error. This sequence joins TRBV7-6 and TRBJ2-5; D is perhaps TRBD1 (6 bases). Germline CDR1 and CDR2: SGHVS and FNYEAQ. This CDR3 has 16 residues. The V end lost 4 bases, the J end lost 4 bases, and 19 bases lay between the germline ends. The CDR3 here is CASSSHGAAGAETQYF. CDR3 bases: TGTGCCAGCAGCTCCCATGGGGCCGCAGGGGCAGAGACCCAGTACTTC.

The V call is TRBV11-2, the J call TRBJ2-3, with D maybe TRBD1 (5 bases). Trimming pared 1 base from V and 4 bases from J, leaving 12 bases between. This CDR3 contains 15 residues. Germline V lookup: CDR1 SGHAT, CDR2 FQNNGV. The CDR3 DNA reads TGTGCCAGCAGCTTAGTCGCAGGGTTGGCAGATACGCAGTATTTT. Amino acid sequence: CASSLVAGLADTQYF. Full variable domain (rest looked up from reference TRBV11-2 and TRBJ2-3): EAGVAQSPRYKIIEKRQSVAFWCNPISGHATLYWYQQILGQGPKLLIQFQNNGVVDDSQLPKDRFSAERLKGVDSTLKIQPAKLEDSAVYLCASSLVAGLADTQYFGPGTRLTVL.

The rearrangement links TRBV20-1 to TRBJ2-1; tentative D call: TRBD2 (5 bases). The CDR3 has 11 amino acids. Germline V lookup: CDR1 DFQATT, CDR2 SNEGSKA (reference sequence). Deletions cut 6 bases from V and 10 bases from J, with 13 bases between. The DNA for the CDR3 is TGCAGTGCGTTGGACTCCCGGGAGCAGTTCTTC. This translates into CSALDSREQFF.

V is TRBV6-1 and J is TRBJ2-3; 16 positions agree with TRBD2. Trimming cost V 5 bases and J 0 bases; bases outside gene matches: 5. The germline V gene encodes CDR1 MNHNS and CDR2 SASEGT. The CDR3 has 18 amino acids. The CDR3 loop reads CASSRGTSGGVSTDTQYF. CDR3 coding DNA: TGTGCCAGCAGTAGGGGGACTAGCGGGGGGGTGAGCACAGATACGCAGTATTTT.

The table lists this clonotype with a few counts. This chain connects TRBV20-1 to TRBJ1-6; D not resolved. The germline V gene has CDR1 DFQATT and CDR2 SNEGSKA (reference sequence). Deletions cut 1 base from V and 8 bases from J, with 9 bases between. This CDR3 contains 13 residues. The CDR3 loop is CSARVGKDSPLHF. In nucleotides, the CDR3 is TGCAGTGCTAGAGTCGGAAAGGATTCACCCCTCCACTTT.

This clonotype was observed at least ten times. The chain links TRBV20-1 to TRBJ2-5, with 8 nucleotides matching TRBD1. Germline V gene sequence: CDR1 DFQATT, CDR2 SNEGSKA (reference sequence). With 5 bases clipped from V and 2 bases from J, the junction kept 10 bases outside the gene matches. This CDR3 has 15 amino acids. The CDR3 nucleotides read TGCAGTGCTGAGAAGACAGGGGCGAGACAAGAGACCCAGTACTTC. Translation: CSAEKTGARQETQYF.

In this sample, this clonotype turned up a few times. The chain joins TRBV5-1 to TRBJ2-3; D gene uncertain. Trimming took 0 bases from V and 2 from J, leaving 10 bases between them. The germline V gene has CDR1 SGHRS and CDR2 YFSETQ. The CDR3 totals 15 residues. The CDR3 coding sequence is TGCGCCAGCAGCTTGGCCGGAAGGGACACAGATACGCAGTATTTT. Protein product: CASSLAGRDTDTQYF.

The chain carries TRBV3-1 and TRBJ1-2; a possible D gene is TRBD1 (6 bases). The V end was cut by 0 bases, the J end by 1 base, with 12 bases between. Germline CDR1 and CDR2: LGHDT and YNNKEL (reference sequence). The CDR3 length is 16 residues. CDR3 protein: CASSQEVGADNYGYTF. The CDR3 DNA reads as TGTGCCAGCAGCCAAGAGGTGGGGGCGGATAACTATGGCTACACCTTC.

Of note for this clonotype: This may come from a read error, since a much larger clone is one base off. This chain joins TRBV20-1 and TRBJ1-5, with D unresolved. In germline, CDR1 is DFQATT, CDR2 SNEGSKA (reference sequence). The CDR3 extends over 15 amino acids. The CDR3: CSASSGDYSNQLQHF. Written as DNA, the CDR3 is TGCAGTGCTAGTTCGGGCGACTATAGCAATCAGCTCCAGCATTTT.

The J gene is TRBJ1-5, the V gene TRBV12-3 or TRBV12-4, with D unclear. The CDR3 loop spans 13 amino acids. The germline V and J ends were trimmed by 1 base and 6 bases, with 7 bases remaining between them. The CDR3 sequence: CASSLEVGQPQHF. The CDR3, as DNA: TGTGCCAGCAGTTTAGAGGTGGGTCAGCCCCAGCATTTT.